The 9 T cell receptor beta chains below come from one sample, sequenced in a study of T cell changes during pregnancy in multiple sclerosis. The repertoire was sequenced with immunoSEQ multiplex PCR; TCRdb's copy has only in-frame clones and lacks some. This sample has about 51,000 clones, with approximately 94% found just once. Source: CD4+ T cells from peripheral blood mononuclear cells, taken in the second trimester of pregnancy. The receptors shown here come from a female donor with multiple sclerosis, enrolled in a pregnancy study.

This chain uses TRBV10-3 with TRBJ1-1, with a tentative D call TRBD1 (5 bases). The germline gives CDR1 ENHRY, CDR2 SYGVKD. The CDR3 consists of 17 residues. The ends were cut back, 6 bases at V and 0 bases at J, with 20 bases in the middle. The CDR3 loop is CAIRPVGFRDLNTEAFF. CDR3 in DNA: TGTGCCATCAGACCAGTTGGCTTTAGGGACTTGAACACTGAAGCTTTCTTT.

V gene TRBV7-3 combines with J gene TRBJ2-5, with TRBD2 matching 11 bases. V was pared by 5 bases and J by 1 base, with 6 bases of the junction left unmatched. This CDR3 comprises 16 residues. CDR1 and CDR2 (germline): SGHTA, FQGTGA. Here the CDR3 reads CASSPRLAGFQETQYF. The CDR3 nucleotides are TGTGCCAGCAGCCCCAGACTAGCGGGGTTCCAAGAGACCCAGTACTTC.

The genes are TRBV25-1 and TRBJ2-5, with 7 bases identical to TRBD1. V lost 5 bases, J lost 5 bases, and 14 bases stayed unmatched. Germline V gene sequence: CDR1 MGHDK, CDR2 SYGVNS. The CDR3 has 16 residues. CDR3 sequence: CASSPLLQGIGETQYF. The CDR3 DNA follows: TGTGCCAGCAGTCCCCTCTTACAGGGGATTGGGGAGACCCAGTACTTC. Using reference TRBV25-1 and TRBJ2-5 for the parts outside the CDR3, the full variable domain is EADIYQTPRYLVIGTGKKITLECSQTMGHDKMYWYQQDPGMELHLIHYSYGVNSTEKGDLSSESTVSRIRTEHFPLTLESARPSHTSQYLCASSPLLQGIGETQYFGPGTRLLVL.

The CDR3 protein is CASRTGNTEAFF. The CDR3 DNA is TGTGCCAGCAGGACAGGGAACACTGAAGCTTTCTTT. The chain uses TRBV13 and TRBJ1-1; D is possibly TRBD1 (6 bases). The CDR3 spans 12 residues. The V end lost 6 bases, the J end lost 1 base, and 6 bases lay between the germline ends. The germline V gene has CDR1 PRHDT and CDR2 FYEKMQ (reference sequence).

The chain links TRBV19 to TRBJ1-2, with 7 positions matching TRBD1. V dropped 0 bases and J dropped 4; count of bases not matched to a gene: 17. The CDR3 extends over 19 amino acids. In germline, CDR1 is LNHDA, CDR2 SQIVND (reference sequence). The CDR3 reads CASSIDPSPRQGPFYGYTF. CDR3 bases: TGTGCCAGTAGTATAGATCCATCCCCCCGACAGGGACCGTTCTATGGCTACACCTTC. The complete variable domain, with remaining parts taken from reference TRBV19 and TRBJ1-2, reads DGGITQSPKYLFRKEGQNVTLSCEQNLNHDAMYWYRQDPGQGLRLIYYSQIVNDFQKGDIAEGYSVSREKKESFPLTVTSAQKNPTAFYLCASSIDPSPRQGPFYGYTFGSGTRLTVV.

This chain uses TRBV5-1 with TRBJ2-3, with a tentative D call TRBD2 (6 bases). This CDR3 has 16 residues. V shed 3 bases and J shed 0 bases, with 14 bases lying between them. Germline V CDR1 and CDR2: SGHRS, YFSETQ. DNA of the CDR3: TGCGCCAGCAGCTCCCGGGGACTGGGGAGCACAGATACGCAGTATTTT. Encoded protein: CASSSRGLGSTDTQYF.

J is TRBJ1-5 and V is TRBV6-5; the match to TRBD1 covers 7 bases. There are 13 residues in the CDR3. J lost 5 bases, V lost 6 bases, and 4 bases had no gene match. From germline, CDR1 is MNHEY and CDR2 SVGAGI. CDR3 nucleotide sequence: TGTGCCAGCAGATCCGACAGGGATCAGCCCCAGCATTTT. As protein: CASRSDRDQPQHF.

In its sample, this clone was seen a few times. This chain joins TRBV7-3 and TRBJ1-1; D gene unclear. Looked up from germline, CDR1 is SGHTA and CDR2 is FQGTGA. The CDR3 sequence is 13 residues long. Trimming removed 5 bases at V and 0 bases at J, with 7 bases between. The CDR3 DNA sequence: TGTGCCAGCAGCAATACAGTGAACACTGAAGCTTTCTTT. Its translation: CASSNTVNTEAFF. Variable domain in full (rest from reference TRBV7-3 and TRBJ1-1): GAGVSQTPSNKVTEKGKYVELRCDPISGHTALYWYRQSLGQGPEFLIYFQGTGAADDSGLPNDRFFAVRPEGSVSTLKIQRTERGDSAVYLCASSNTVNTEAFFGQGTRLTVV.

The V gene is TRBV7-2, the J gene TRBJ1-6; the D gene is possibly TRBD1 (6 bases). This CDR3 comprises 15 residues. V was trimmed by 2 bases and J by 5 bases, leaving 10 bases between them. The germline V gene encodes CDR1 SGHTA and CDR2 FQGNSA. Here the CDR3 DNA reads TGTGCCAGCAGCTTAAGGGCAGGGGATAATTCACCCCTCCACTTT. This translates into CASSLRAGDNSPLHF.